The entry below gives a single T cell receptor (beta chain) sequence along with its context. Individuals with ophthalmopathy presented a Clinical Activity Score of at least 3, a NOSPECS grade of at least 4 and a duration under 3 months. The CDR3 contains 12 residues. In germline, CDR1 is GTSNPN, CDR2 SVGIG (reference sequence). Between the trimmed V and J ends, which lost 0 bases and 5 bases, there was a span of 5 bases. The data originate from a study of T cells in Graves' hyperthyroidism and ophthalmopathy. From RNA transcripts, TCR beta CDR3 regions were amplified. During a first-round RT-PCR of the TCR CDR3, the HTBI primer set was used. Each CDR3 protein is one row after TCRdb ran MiXCR on the multiplex PCR reads. The data show approximately 300,000 distinct CDR3 sequences, approximately 15% seen once.

The sequence came from a woman aged 55-75 years with Graves' ophthalmopathy. The rearrangement uses TRBV30 and TRBJ2-1; unclear D gene. The sequencing input was blood. The CDR3 loop reads CAWSVLNNEQFF. CDR3 nucleotide sequence: TGTGCCTGGAGTGTACTCAACAATGAGCAGTTCTTC.